This T cell receptor beta chain was recovered during a study of T cell clones after liver transplantation. This table comes from immunoSEQ multiplex PCR, and its TCRdb copy is limited to in-frame clones, with some not included. The repertoire includes tens of thousands of clones, around 80% of them detected once, and 2.1% sits in the top ten. As to this clone: Compared with germline, one end of the junction differs, possibly owing to a read error.

Germline CDR1 KGHSH, CDR2 LQKENI. The CDR3 runs to 12 residues. Sequenced material: CD4+ T cells from blood, taken roughly 48 months after liver transplant. The chain uses TRBV18 and TRBJ2-3, with TRBD2 identical over 10 bases. The TCR was taken from a human patient who received a liver transplant. T cells may partly derive from the graft donor. The CDR3: CASSPPAGGLDF. The CDR3 bases are TGTGCCAGCTCACCTCCAGCGGGAGGGCTCGATTTT.